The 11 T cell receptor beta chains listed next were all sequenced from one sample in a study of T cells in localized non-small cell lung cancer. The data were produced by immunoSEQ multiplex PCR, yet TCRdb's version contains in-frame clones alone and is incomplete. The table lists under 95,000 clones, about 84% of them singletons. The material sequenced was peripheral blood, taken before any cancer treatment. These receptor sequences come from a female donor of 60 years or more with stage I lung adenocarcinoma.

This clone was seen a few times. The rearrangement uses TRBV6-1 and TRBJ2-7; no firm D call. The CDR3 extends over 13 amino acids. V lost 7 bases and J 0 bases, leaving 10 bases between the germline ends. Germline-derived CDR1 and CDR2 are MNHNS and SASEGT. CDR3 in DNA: TGTGCCAGCACAGATTACAGCTCCTACGAGCAGTACTTC. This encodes CASTDYSSYEQYF.

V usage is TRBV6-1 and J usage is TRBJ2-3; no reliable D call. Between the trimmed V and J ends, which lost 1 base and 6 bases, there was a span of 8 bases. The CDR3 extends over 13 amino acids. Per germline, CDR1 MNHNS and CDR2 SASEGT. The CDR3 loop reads CASSEEWQDTQYF. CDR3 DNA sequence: TGTGCCAGCAGTGAAGAGTGGCAGGATACGCAGTATTTT.

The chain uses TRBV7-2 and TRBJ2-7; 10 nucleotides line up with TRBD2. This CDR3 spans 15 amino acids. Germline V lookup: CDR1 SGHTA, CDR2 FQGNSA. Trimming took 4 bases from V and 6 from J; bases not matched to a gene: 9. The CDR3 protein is CASSSYPSGGREQYF. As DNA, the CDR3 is TGTGCCAGCAGCTCCTATCCTAGCGGGGGACGCGAGCAGTACTTC.

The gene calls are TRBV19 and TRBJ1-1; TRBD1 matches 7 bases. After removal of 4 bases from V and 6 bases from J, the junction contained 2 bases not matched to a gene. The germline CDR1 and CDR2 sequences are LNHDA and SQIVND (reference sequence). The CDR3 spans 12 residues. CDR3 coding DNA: TGTGCCAGTAGTACAGGGGGGGCTGAAGCTTTCTTT. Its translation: CASSTGGAEAFF.

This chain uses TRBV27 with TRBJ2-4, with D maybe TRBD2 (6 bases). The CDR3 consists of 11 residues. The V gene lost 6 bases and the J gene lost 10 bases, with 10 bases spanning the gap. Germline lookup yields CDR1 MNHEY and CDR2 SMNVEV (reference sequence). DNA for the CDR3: TGTGCCAGCAGCTGGGGGAGGATTCAGTACTTC. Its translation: CASSWGRIQYF.

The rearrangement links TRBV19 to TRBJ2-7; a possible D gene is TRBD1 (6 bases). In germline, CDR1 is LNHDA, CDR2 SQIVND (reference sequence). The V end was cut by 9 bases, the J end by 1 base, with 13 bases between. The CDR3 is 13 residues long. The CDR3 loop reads CASRDTVSYEQYF. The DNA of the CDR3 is TGTGCCAGCCGGGACACCGTTTCCTACGAGCAGTACTTC. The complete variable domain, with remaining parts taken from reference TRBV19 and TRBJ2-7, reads DGGITQSPKYLFRKEGQNVTLSCEQNLNHDAMYWYRQDPGQGLRLIYYSQIVNDFQKGDIAEGYSVSREKKESFPLTVTSAQKNPTAFYLCASRDTVSYEQYFGPGTRLTVT.

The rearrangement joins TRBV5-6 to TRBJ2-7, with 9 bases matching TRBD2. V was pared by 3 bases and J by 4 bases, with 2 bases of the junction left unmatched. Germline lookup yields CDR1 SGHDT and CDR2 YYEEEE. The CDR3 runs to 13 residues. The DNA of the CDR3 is TGTGCCAGCAGCTGGCGGGAGGGGTACGAGCAGTACTTC. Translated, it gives CASSWREGYEQYF.

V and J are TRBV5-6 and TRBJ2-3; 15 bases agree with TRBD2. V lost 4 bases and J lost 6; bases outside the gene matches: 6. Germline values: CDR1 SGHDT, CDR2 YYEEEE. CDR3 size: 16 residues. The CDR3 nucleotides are TGTGCCAGCAGCGGACTAGCGGGAGGGAGGGTGGATACGCAGTATTTT. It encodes CASSGLAGGRVDTQYF.

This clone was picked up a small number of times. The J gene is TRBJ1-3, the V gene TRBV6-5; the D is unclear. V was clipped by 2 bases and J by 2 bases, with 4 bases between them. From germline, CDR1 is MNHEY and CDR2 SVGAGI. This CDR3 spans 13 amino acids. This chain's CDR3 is CASSYGAGNTIYF. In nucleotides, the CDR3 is TGTGCCAGCAGTTACGGGGCTGGAAACACCATATATTTT.

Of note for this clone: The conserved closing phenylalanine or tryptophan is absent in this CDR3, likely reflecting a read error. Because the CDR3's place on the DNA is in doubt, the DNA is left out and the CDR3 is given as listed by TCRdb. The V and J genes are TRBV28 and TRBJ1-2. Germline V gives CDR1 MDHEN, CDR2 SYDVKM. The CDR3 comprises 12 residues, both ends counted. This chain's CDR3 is CASSLGPGPKRL.

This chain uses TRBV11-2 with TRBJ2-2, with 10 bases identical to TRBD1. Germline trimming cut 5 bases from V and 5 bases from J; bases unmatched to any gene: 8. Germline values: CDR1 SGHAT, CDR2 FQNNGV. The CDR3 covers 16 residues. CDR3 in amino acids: CASSRTDRGRTGELFF. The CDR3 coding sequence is TGTGCCAGCAGCCGAACCGACAGGGGGCGAACCGGGGAGCTGTTTTTT.